The 24 T cell receptor beta chains presented below share a single source sample, sequenced in a study of shared clonotypes between healthy human individuals. The repertoire was sequenced with immunoSEQ multiplex PCR; TCRdb's copy has only in-frame clones and lacks some. The sample yields 2,100,000 or so clones, around 95% seen once. The sequencing sample was made of naive CD4+ T cells sorted from blood. The subset: CD45RA+ positively selected. The receptors were gathered from a man between 18 and 29 years old in good health.

The V call is TRBV7-7, the J call TRBJ2-1; a weak D match, TRBD2 (6 bases). This CDR3 is 14 amino acids long. Germline lookup yields CDR1 SSHAT and CDR2 FNYEAQ (reference sequence). CDR3 residues: CAVGSLSSYNEQFF. The DNA for the CDR3 is TGTGCTGTCGGGAGCCTGAGCTCCTACAATGAGCAGTTCTTC.

The chain is built from TRBV28 and TRBJ2-4; D is uncertain. Trimming shortened V by 3 bases and J by 1 base, and 7 bases separated the two germline ends. This CDR3 contains 14 residues. Looked up from germline, CDR1 is MDHEN and CDR2 is SYDVKM. Here the CDR3 DNA reads TGTGCCAGCAGTTTGCCGGACGCCAAAAACATTCAGTACTTC. Protein sequence: CASSLPDAKNIQYF.

This clone was seen a few times. The V gene is TRBV10-1, the J gene TRBJ2-7; 7 bases line up with TRBD2. CDR1 and CDR2 from the germline V gene are WNHNN and SYGVQD (reference sequence). The CDR3 runs to 14 residues. Unmatched junction bases numbered 5, after V lost 3 bases and J lost 3 bases. As DNA, the CDR3 is TGCGCCAGCAGTGACGGGGGGTCTGTCTACGAGCAGTACTTC. Encoded protein: CASSDGGSVYEQYF.

Remarks on this clone: It is likely a read error, because the conserved phenylalanine at the end of the CDR3 is missing. The limits of the CDR3 on the DNA are not certain, so only TCRdb's listed CDR3 is given. This sequence joins TRBV5-8 and TRBJ1-4. The germline V gene encodes CDR1 SGHTS and CDR2 YDEGEE. The CDR3 has 14 residues if both end residues are counted. The CDR3: CASRSAGTPFSRYA.

V and J are TRBV7-2 and TRBJ2-1; the match to TRBD2 covers 14 bases. The CDR3 sequence is 16 residues long. V was pared by 4 bases and J by 7 bases, with 6 bases of the junction left unmatched. Per germline, CDR1 SGHTA and CDR2 FQGNSA. The CDR3 sequence: CASSSSGTSGRNEQFF. DNA for the CDR3: TGTGCCAGCAGCTCTTCCGGGACTAGCGGGAGAAATGAGCAGTTCTTC.

V usage is TRBV10-3 and J usage is TRBJ1-5, with a weak D call TRBD1 (5 bases). The V gene lost 0 bases and the J gene lost 11 bases, with 14 bases spanning the gap. This CDR3 is built from 14 residues. Germline assignment: CDR1 ENHRY and CDR2 SYGVKD. The CDR3: CAISESGDLRSQHF. For the CDR3, the DNA is TGTGCCATCAGTGAGTCGGGGGATCTGCGGTCCCAGCATTTT.

The chain recombines TRBV7-8 with TRBJ2-7, with D tentatively TRBD1 or TRBD2 (6 bases each). Trimming shortened V by 5 bases and J by 3 bases, and 20 bases separated the two germline ends. The CDR3 runs 16 residues. The germline gives CDR1 SGHVS, CDR2 FQNEAQ. In DNA form, the CDR3 reads TGTGCCAGCAGCGTCACCGGGGGCTGGGACAACTACGAGCAGTACTTC. Protein product: CASSVTGGWDNYEQYF.

The rearrangement links TRBV5-1 to TRBJ2-5, with 10 bases aligning to TRBD2. The V gene's germline CDR1 is SGHRS and CDR2 YFSETQ. The CDR3 covers 16 residues. After removal of 5 bases from V and 5 bases from J, the junction contained 12 bases not matched to a gene. The CDR3 DNA reads as TGCGCCAGCAGACCGGGACTAGCGACGAGTACCGAGACCCAGTACTTC. Protein sequence: CASRPGLATSTETQYF.

A single count supports this clone. The chain is built from TRBV19 and TRBJ1-5; D is perhaps TRBD1 (5 bases). The germline gives CDR1 LNHDA, CDR2 SQIVND (reference sequence). Trimming shortened V by 3 bases and J by 5 bases, and 11 bases separated the two germline ends. The CDR3 covers 14 residues. CDR3 nucleotide sequence: TGTGCCAGTAGTATGGCCAGGGATGATCAGCCCCAGCATTTT. It specifies CASSMARDDQPQHF.

This chain uses TRBV10-3 with TRBJ2-7; the match to TRBD2 covers 9 bases. Germline V CDR1 and CDR2: ENHRY, SYGVKD. V shed 5 bases and J 3 bases; nucleotides not matched to a gene: 11. The CDR3 extends over 16 amino acids. CDR3 protein: CAISTLAGEESYEQYF. In DNA form, the CDR3 reads TGTGCCATCAGTACCTTAGCGGGGGAGGAGAGCTACGAGCAGTACTTC.

The V call is TRBV6-5, the J call TRBJ2-3; D ambiguous. Trimming left V 2 bases short and J 5 bases short, with 11 bases between. This CDR3 contains 14 residues. Germline loops: CDR1 MNHEY, CDR2 SVGAGI. CDR3 in DNA: TGTGCCAGCAGTTACAATAGAGTCGGAGATACGCAGTATTTT. Protein product: CASSYNRVGDTQYF.

The rearrangement joins TRBV10-1 to TRBJ2-2; no definite D call. The germline V gene has CDR1 WNHNN and CDR2 SYGVQD (reference sequence). Trimming removed 2 bases at V and 5 bases at J, with 6 bases between. CDR3 length equals 13 residues. The CDR3 DNA is TGCGCCAGCAGTGAGATGGAGACCGGGGAGCTGTTTTTT. It yields the protein CASSEMETGELFF.

CDR3 sequence: CATSGTGPYEQYF. Here the CDR3 DNA reads TGCGCCACCTCCGGGACTGGGCCCTACGAGCAGTACTTC. The chain carries TRBV10-2 and TRBJ2-7; a possible D gene is TRBD2 (6 bases). The ends were cut back, 10 bases at V and 2 bases at J, with 15 bases in the middle. CDR3 length: 13 residues. Per germline, CDR1 WSHSY and CDR2 SAAADI.

With regard to this clone: This sample also contains other DNA sequences that code for the same CDR3. The gene calls are TRBV7-2 and TRBJ2-7, with 10 bases matching TRBD2. CDR3 length: 15 residues. Germline CDR1 SGHTA, CDR2 FQGNSA. J lost 0 bases, V lost 5 bases, and 4 bases had no gene match. In DNA form, the CDR3 reads TGTGCCAGCAGCCCAGTAGCGGGGGGCTCCTACGAGCAGTACTTC. The encoded protein is CASSPVAGGSYEQYF.

The J gene is TRBJ1-2, the V gene TRBV30; TRBD1 aligns across 7 bases. Germline assignment: CDR1 GTSNPN and CDR2 SVGIG (reference sequence). J gave up 6 bases and V 3 bases, and 10 bases lay outside the gene matches. The CDR3 contains 14 residues. The DNA for the CDR3 is TGTGCCTGGAGCGACCTCCGACAGGGCAATGGCTACACCTTC. Its protein is CAWSDLRQGNGYTF.

The chain employs TRBV11-2 and TRBJ2-7; a weak D match, TRBD1 (5 bases). V gave up 1 base and J gave up 2 bases, with 9 bases separating them. The germline V gene encodes CDR1 SGHAT and CDR2 FQNNGV. The CDR3 contains 14 residues. CDR3 in amino acids: CASSLGTLPYEQYF. The DNA of the CDR3 is TGTGCCAGCAGCTTAGGGACACTCCCCTACGAGCAGTACTTC.

This chain links TRBV28 with TRBJ1-5, with D possibly matching TRBD1 (6 bases). Germline V gene lookup returns CDR1 MDHEN and CDR2 SYDVKM. This CDR3 is 17 amino acids long. Trimming took off 6 bases at V and 0 bases at J, with 18 bases between the two ends. CDR3 region: CASSPRGDGPSNQPQHF. CDR3 bases: TGTGCCAGCAGCCCCAGGGGCGACGGGCCTAGCAATCAGCCCCAGCATTTT. Full variable domain (remainder filled in from reference TRBV28 and TRBJ1-5): DVKVTQSSRYLVKRTGEKVFLECVQDMDHENMFWYRQDPGLGLRLIYFSYDVKMKEKGDIPEGYSVSREKKERFSLILESASTNQTSMYLCASSPRGDGPSNQPQHFGDGTRLSIL.

V gene TRBV9 combines with J gene TRBJ2-3; D is unclear. The CDR3 totals 14 residues. Germline CDR1 SGDLS, CDR2 YYNGEE. V shed 3 bases and J shed 4 bases, with 12 bases lying between them. The CDR3: CASSGGFLPDTQYF. The CDR3 DNA reads TGTGCCAGCAGCGGGGGATTTCTCCCAGATACGCAGTATTTT.

Of note for this clone: Other DNA sequences from this sample encode an identical CDR3 as well. This chain connects TRBV6-1 to TRBJ1-5; 9 nucleotides align to TRBD1. This CDR3 is built from 15 residues. Trimming cost V 2 bases and J 6 bases; bases outside gene matches: 5. Germline assignment: CDR1 MNHNS and CDR2 SASEGT. The CDR3 sequence: CASSELQGAGQPQHF. The CDR3 nucleotides read TGTGCCAGCAGTGAACTACAGGGGGCAGGTCAGCCCCAGCATTTT.

This chain joins TRBV18 and TRBJ2-4; the match to TRBD1 covers 8 bases. V shed 3 bases and J 3 bases; nucleotides not matched to a gene: 13. The CDR3 length is 18 residues. CDR1 is KGHSH and CDR2 is LQKENI in the germline V gene. CDR3 nucleotide sequence: TGTGCCAGCTCACCGATGGGGACAGGCCTGCGAGGCAAAAACATTCAGTACTTC. This translates into CASSPMGTGLRGKNIQYF.

The chain recombines TRBV30 with TRBJ1-6, with no clear D. CDR1 is GTSNPN and CDR2 is SVGIG in the germline V gene (reference sequence). The CDR3 loop spans 15 amino acids. Trimming took 1 base from V and 12 from J, leaving 19 bases between them. CDR3 DNA sequence: TGTGCCTGGAGTGAAGTCCGACCAATTCACCGACCCCTCCACTTT. Protein sequence: CAWSEVRPIHRPLHF.

The chain joins TRBV29-1 to TRBJ1-1, with D hard to call. This CDR3 is built from 11 residues. V shed 4 bases and J shed 6 bases, with 9 bases lying between them. Germline CDR1 SQVTM, CDR2 ANQGSEA. In DNA, the CDR3 is TGCAGCGTTGTCCCAGGTGCTGAAGCTTTCTTT. This codes for CSVVPGAEAFF.

The chain is built from TRBV19 and TRBJ2-1; 7 bases map to TRBD1. Trimming at V came to 3 bases and at J to 2 bases, leaving 10 bases not matched to a gene. The CDR3 totals 17 residues. Germline V gene sequence: CDR1 LNHDA, CDR2 SQIVND (reference sequence). The CDR3 loop is CASSMPKSGTAYNEQFF. In nucleotides, the CDR3 is TGTGCCAGTAGTATGCCGAAATCCGGGACAGCCTACAATGAGCAGTTCTTC.

This clone was seen a single time. The genes are TRBV19 and TRBJ1-2; a possible D gene is TRBD1 (6 bases). The CDR3 extends over 13 amino acids. V was cut by 9 bases and J by 0 bases, with 11 bases left in between. The germline V gene has CDR1 LNHDA and CDR2 SQIVND (reference sequence). The CDR3 protein is CASYRVANYGYTF. The DNA for the CDR3 is TGTGCCAGCTACAGGGTTGCTAACTATGGCTACACCTTC.